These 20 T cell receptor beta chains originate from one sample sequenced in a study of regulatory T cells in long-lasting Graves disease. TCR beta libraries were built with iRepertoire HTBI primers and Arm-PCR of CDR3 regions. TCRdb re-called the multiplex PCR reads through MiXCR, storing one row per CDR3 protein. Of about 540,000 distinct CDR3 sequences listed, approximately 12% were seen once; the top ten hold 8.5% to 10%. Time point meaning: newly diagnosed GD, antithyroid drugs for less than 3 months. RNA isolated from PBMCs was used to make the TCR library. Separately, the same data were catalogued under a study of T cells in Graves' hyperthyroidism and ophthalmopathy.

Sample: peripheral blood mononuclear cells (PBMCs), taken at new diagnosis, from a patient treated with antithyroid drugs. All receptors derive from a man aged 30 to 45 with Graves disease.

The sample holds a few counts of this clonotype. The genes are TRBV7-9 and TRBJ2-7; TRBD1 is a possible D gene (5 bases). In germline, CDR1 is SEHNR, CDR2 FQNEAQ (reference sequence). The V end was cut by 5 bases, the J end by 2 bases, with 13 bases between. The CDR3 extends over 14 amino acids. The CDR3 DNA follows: TGTGCCAGCAGCCTCACGGACACTACCTACGAGCAGTACTTC. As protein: CASSLTDTTYEQYF.

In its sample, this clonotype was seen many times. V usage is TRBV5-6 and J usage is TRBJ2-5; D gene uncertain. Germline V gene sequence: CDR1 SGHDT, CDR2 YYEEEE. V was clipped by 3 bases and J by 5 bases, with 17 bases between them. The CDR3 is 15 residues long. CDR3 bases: TGTGCCAGCAGCTCCACTTTTACGGGCGCGGAGACCCAGTACTTC. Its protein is CASSSTFTGAETQYF. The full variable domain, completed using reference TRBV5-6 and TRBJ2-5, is DAGVTQSPTHLIKTRGQQVTLRCSPKSGHDTVSWYQQALGQGPQFIFQYYEEEERQRGNFPDRFSGHQFPNYSSELNVNALLLGDSALYLCASSSTFTGAETQYFGPGTRLLVL.

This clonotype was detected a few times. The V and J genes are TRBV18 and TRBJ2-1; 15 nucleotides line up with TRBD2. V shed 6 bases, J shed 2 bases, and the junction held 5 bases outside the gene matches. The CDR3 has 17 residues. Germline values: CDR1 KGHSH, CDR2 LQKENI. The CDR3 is CASSAGLAGGPYNEQFF. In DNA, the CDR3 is TGTGCCAGCTCGGCGGGACTAGCGGGAGGTCCCTACAATGAGCAGTTCTTC. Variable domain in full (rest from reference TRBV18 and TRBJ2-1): NAGVMQNPRHLVRRRGQEARLRCSPMKGHSHVYWYRQLPEEGLKFMVYLQKENIIDESGMPKERFSAEFPKEGPSILRIQQVVRGDSAAYFCASSAGLAGGPYNEQFFGPGTRLTVL.

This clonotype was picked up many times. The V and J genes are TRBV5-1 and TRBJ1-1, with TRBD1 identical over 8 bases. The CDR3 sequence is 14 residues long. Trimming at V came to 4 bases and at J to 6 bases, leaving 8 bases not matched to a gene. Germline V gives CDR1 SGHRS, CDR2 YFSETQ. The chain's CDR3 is CASSGLRDRSEAFF. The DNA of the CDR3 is TGCGCCAGCAGCGGGCTGAGGGACAGGTCTGAAGCTTTCTTT.

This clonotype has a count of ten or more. As DNA, the CDR3 is TGTGCCAGCAGCTTAGAGACCCAGTACTTC. Its protein product is CASSLETQYF. J is TRBJ2-5 and V is TRBV7-9; D remains unclear. V was clipped by 1 base and J by 6 bases, with 0 bases between them. Per germline, CDR1 SEHNR and CDR2 FQNEAQ (reference sequence). CDR3 size: 10 residues.

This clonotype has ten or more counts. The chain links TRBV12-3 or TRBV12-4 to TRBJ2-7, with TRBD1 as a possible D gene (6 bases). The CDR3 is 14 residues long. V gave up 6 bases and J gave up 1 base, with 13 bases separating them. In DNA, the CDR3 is TGTGCCAGCAGCTCCCTCAGGGGTTCCTACGAGCAGTACTTC. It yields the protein CASSSLRGSYEQYF.

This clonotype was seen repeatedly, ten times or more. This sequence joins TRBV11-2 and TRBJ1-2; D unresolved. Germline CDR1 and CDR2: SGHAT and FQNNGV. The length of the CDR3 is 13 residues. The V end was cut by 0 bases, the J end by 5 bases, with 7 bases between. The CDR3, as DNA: TGTGCCAGCAGCTTAGATCGGCAGTATGGCTACACCTTC. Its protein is CASSLDRQYGYTF.

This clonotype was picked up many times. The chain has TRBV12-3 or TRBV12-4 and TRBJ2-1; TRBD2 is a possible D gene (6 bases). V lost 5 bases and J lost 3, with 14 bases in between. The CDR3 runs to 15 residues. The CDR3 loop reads CASSGGAWDYNEQFF. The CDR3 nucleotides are TGTGCCAGCAGTGGAGGGGCCTGGGACTACAATGAGCAGTTCTTC.

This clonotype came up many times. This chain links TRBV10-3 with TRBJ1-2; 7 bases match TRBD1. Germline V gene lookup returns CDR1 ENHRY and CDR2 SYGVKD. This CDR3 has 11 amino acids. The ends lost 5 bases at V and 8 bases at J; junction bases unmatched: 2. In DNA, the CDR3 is TGTGCCATCAGTCGACAGGGAGGCTACACCTTC. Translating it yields CAISRQGGYTF.

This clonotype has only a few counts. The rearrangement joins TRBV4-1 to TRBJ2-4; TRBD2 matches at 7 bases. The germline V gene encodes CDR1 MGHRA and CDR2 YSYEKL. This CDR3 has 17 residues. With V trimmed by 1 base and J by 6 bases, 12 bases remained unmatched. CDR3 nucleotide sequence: TGCGCCAGCAGCCAAGGGGTCTTAGCGGGCGCTAGAAACATTCAGTACTTC. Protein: CASSQGVLAGARNIQYF.

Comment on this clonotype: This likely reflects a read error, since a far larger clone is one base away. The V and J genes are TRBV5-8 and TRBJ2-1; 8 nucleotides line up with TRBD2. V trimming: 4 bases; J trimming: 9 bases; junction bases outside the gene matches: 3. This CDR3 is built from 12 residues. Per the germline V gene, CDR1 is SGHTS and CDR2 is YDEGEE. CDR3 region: CASSGLAAEQFF. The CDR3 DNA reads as TGTGCCAGCAGCGGACTAGCAGCTGAGCAGTTCTTC.

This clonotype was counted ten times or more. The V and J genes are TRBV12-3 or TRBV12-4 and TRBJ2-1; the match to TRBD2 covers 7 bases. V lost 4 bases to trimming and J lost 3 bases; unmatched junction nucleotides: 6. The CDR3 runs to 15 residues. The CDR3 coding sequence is TGTGCCAGCAGTTGGACAAAGCGGGACTACAATGAGCAGTTCTTC. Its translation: CASSWTKRDYNEQFF.

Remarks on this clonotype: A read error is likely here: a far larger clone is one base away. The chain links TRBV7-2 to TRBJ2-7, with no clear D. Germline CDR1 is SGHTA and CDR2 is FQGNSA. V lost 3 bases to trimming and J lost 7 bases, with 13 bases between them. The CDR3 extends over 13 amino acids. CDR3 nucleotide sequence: TGTGCCAGCAGCTTGGGATTTCCCAATGAGCAGTACTTC. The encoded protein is CASSLGFPNEQYF.

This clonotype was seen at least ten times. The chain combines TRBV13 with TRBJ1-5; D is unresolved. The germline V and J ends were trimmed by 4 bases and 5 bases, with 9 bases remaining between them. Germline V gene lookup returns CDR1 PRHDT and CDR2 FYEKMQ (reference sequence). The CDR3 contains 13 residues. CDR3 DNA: TGTGCCAGCAGCTCCGGGCCCTATCAGCCCCAGCATTTT. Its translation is CASSSGPYQPQHF.

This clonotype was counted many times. CDR3 loop: CASRQYRQGEAFF. In DNA form, the CDR3 reads TGTGCCAGCAGACAGTACCGACAGGGAGAAGCTTTCTTT. The V call is TRBV6-1, the J call TRBJ1-1; TRBD1 matches 7 bases. The CDR3 loop spans 13 amino acids. CDR1 and CDR2 from the germline V gene are MNHNS and SASEGT. V was pared by 6 bases and J by 8 bases, with 9 bases of the junction left unmatched.

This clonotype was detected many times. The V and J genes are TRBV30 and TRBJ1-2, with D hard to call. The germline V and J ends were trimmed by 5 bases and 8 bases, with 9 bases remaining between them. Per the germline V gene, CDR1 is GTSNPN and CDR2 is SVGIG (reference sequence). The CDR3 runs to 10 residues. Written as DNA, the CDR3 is TGTGCCTGGGATGATTTCGGCTACACCTTC. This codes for CAWDDFGYTF.

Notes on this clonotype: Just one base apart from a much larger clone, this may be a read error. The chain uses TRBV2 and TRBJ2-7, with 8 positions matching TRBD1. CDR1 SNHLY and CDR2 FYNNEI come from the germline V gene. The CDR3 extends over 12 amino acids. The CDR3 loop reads CASRQGVYGQYF. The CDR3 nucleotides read TGTGCCAGCAGACAGGGGGTATACGGGCAGTACTTC. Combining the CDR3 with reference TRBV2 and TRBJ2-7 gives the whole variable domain EPEVTQTPSHQVTQMGQEVILRCVPISNHLYFYWYRQILGQKVEFLVSFYNNEISEKSEIFDDQFSVERPDGSNFTLKIRSTKLEDSAMYFCASRQGVYGQYFGPGTRLTVT.

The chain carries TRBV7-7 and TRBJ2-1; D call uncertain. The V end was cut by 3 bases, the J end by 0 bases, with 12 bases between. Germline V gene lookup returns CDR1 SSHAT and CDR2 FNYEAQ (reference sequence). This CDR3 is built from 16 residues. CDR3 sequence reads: CASSFGPISSYNEQFF. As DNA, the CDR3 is TGTGCCAGCAGCTTCGGGCCCATTAGCTCCTACAATGAGCAGTTCTTC.

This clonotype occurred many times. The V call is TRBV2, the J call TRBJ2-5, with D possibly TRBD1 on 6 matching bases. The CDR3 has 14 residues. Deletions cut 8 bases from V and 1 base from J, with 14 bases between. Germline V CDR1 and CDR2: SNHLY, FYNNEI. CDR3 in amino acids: CASFRTASQETQYF. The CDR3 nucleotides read TGTGCCAGCTTCCGGACAGCCAGCCAAGAGACCCAGTACTTC.

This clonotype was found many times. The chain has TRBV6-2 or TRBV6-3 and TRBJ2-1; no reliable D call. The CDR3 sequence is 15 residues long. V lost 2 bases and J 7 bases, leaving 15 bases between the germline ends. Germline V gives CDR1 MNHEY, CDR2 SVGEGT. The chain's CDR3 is CASSYTPTSGNEQFF. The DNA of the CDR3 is TGTGCCAGCAGTTACACCCCCACGAGTGGGAATGAGCAGTTCTTC.